The clone carrying this T cell receptor (beta chain) was found a few times. The antigen remains undetermined. The data are from a study of somatic mutations in cytotoxic T cells in rheumatoid arthritis. Study-wide findings and caveats: Per patient, the largest CD8+ clone was found to exceed 20% of CD8+ cells in about an eighth of the 65 cases. Measurement of CD8+ T-cell clonality revealed no significant difference between rheumatoid arthritis patients and age-matched healthy controls.

The germline CDR1 and CDR2 sequences are LNHDA and SQIVND (reference sequence). V lost 3 bases, J lost 1 base, and 13 bases lay in between. The CDR3 spans 15 residues. The table came from immunoSEQ multiplex PCR; TCRdb's copy has only in-frame clones and leaves some out. The table lists approximately 15,000 clones, around 70% of them singletons. The sequencing input was CD8+ T cells sorted from blood. The chain has TRBV19 and TRBJ2-7; a possible D gene is TRBD2 (5 bases). This sequence was found in an adult with rheumatoid arthritis. This CDR3 is CASSIDEGNSYEQYF. The CDR3 DNA reads as TGTGCCAGTAGTATCGACGAGGGCAATTCCTACGAGCAGTACTTC.